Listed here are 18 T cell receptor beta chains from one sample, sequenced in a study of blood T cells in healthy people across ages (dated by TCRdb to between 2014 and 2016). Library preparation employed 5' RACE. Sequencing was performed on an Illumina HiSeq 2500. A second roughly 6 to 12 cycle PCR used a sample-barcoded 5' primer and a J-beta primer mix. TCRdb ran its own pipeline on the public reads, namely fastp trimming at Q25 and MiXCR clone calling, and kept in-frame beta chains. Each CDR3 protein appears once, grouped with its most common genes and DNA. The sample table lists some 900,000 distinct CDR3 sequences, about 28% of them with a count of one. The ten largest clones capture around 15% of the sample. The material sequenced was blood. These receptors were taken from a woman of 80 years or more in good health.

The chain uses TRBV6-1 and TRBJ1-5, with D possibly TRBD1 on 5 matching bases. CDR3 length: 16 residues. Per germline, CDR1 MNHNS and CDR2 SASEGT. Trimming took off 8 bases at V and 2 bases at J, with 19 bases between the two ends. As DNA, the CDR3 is TGTGCCAGCGCGAGGCGGGGCGAGGGCGGCAATCAGCCCCAGCATTTT. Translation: CASARRGEGGNQPQHF.

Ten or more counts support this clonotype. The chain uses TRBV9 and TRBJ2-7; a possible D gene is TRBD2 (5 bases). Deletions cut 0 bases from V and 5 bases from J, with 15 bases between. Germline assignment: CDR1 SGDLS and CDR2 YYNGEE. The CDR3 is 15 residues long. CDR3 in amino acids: CASSVAIQPGNEQYF. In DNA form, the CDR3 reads TGTGCCAGCAGCGTAGCTATCCAGCCCGGGAACGAGCAGTACTTC.

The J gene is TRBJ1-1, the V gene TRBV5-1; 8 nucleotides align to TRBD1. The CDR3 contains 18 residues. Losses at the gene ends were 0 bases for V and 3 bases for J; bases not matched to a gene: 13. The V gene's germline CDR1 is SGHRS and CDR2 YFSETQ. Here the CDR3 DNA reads TGCGCCAGCAGCTTGGCCGCGCAGGGGGCGATGCAGGACACTGAAGCTTTCTTT. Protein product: CASSLAAQGAMQDTEAFF.

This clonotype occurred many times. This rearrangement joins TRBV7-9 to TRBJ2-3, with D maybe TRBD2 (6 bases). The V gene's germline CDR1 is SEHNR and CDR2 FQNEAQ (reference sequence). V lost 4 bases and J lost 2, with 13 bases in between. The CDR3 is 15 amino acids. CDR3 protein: CASSSQGGITDTQYF. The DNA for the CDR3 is TGTGCCAGCAGCTCTCAAGGAGGGATCACAGATACGCAGTATTTT.

CDR3 bases: TGTGCCAGCAGTTACACGCCGCTCTCTGGCACAGATACGCAGTATTTT. Amino acids: CASSYTPLSGTDTQYF. The rearrangement joins TRBV6-5 to TRBJ2-3; D remains unclear. Germline V gene sequence: CDR1 MNHEY, CDR2 SVGAGI. The V and J ends lost 2 bases and 1 base respectively, with 13 bases between them. The CDR3 extends over 16 amino acids.

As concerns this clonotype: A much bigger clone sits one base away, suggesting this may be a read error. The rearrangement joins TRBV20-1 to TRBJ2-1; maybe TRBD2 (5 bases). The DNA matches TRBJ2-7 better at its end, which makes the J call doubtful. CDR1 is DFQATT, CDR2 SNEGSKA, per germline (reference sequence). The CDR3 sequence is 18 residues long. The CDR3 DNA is TGCAGTGCTGGCTCCGGGATACCAACCACCAGCTCCTACAATGAGCAGTACTTC. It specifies CSAGSGIPTTSSYNEQYF.

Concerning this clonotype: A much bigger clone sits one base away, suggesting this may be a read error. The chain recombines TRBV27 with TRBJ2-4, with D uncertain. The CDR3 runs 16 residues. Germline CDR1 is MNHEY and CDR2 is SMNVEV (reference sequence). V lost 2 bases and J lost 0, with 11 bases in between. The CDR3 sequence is CASSLTELLAKNIQYF. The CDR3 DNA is TGTGCCAGCAGTTTAACTGAGTTACTAGCCAAAAACATTCAGTACTTC.

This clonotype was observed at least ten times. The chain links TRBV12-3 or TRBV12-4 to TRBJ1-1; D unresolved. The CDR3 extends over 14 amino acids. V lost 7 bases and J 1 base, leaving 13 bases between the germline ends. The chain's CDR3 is CASTLQRANTEAFF. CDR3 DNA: TGTGCCAGCACTCTCCAAAGAGCGAACACTGAAGCTTTCTTT.

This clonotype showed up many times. The CDR3 protein is CASNGQGVHEQFF. For the CDR3, the DNA is TGTGCCAGCAATGGGCAAGGGGTGCATGAGCAGTTCTTC. The chain carries TRBV12-3 or TRBV12-4 and TRBJ2-1; TRBD1 is a possible D gene (5 bases). V dropped 7 bases and J dropped 8 bases, with 15 bases sitting between them. This CDR3 has 13 residues.

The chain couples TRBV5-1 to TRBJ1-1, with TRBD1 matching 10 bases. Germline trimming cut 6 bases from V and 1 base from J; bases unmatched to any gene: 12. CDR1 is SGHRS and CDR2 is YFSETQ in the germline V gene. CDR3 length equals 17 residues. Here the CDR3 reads CASNPSGQGRGNTEAFF. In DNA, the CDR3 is TGCGCCAGCAATCCTTCGGGACAGGGGAGAGGGAACACTGAAGCTTTCTTT. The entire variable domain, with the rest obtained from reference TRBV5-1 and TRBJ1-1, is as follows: KAGVTQTPRYLIKTRGQQVTLSCSPISGHRSVSWYQQTPGQGLQFLFEYFSETQRNKGNFPGRFSGRQFSNSRSEMNVSTLELGDSALYLCASNPSGQGRGNTEAFFGQGTRLTVV.

The CDR3 sequence: CSARDGRGLSTNEQFF. CDR3 DNA sequence: TGCAGTGCTAGAGATGGAAGGGGCCTCTCTACAAATGAGCAGTTCTTC. The chain recombines TRBV20-1 with TRBJ2-1; tentative D call: TRBD1 (5 bases). V lost 0 bases and J lost 7, with 19 bases in between. CDR1 is DFQATT, CDR2 SNEGSKA, per germline (reference sequence). The CDR3 contains 16 residues.

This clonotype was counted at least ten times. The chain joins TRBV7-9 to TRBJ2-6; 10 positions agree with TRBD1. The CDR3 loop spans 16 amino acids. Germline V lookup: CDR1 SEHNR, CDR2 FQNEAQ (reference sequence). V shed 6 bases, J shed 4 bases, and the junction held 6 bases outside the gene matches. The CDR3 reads CASSRQGASGANVLTF. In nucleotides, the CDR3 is TGTGCCAGCAGTCGACAGGGGGCTTCCGGGGCCAACGTCCTGACTTTC.

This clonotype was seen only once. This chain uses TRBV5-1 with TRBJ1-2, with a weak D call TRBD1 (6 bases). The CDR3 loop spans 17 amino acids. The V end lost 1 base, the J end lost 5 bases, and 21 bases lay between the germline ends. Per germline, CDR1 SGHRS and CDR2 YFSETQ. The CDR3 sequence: CASSLWYAKTGTYGYTF. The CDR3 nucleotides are TGCGCCAGCAGCTTGTGGTACGCAAAAACAGGGACATATGGCTACACCTTC.

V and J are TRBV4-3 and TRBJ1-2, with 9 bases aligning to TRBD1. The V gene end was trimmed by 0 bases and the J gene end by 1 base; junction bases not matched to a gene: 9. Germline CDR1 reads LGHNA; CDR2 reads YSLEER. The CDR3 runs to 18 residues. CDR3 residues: CASSQDLTLTGGNYGYTF. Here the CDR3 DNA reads TGCGCCAGCAGCCAAGATCTTACCCTGACAGGGGGTAACTATGGCTACACCTTC.

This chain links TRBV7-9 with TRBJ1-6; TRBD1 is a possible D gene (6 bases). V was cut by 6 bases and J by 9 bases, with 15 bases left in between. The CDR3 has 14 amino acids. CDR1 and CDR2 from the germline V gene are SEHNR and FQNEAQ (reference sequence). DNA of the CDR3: TGTGCCAGCAGGCCACAGGGAGAAGCTTCACCCCTCCACTTT. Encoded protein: CASRPQGEASPLHF.

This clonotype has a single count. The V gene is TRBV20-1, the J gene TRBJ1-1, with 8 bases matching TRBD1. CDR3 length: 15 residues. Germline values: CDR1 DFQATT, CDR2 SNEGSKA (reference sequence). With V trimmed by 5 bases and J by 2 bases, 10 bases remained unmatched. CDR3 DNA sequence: TGCAGTGCTGAGCCCAGGGGGCTAGCAAACACTGAAGCTTTCTTT. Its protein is CSAEPRGLANTEAFF.

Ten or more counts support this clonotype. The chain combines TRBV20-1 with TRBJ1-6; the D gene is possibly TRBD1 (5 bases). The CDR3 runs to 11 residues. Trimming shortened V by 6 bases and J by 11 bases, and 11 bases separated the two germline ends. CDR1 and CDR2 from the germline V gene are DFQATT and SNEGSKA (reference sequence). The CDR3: CSAGGATPLHF. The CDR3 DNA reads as TGCAGTGCGGGTGGGGCGACACCCCTCCACTTT.

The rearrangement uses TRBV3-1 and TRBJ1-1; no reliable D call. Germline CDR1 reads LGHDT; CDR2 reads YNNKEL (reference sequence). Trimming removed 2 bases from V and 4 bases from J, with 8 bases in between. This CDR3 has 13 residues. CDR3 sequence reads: CASSQRLSTEAFF. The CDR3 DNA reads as TGTGCCAGCAGCCAACGTCTGAGCACTGAAGCTTTCTTT.